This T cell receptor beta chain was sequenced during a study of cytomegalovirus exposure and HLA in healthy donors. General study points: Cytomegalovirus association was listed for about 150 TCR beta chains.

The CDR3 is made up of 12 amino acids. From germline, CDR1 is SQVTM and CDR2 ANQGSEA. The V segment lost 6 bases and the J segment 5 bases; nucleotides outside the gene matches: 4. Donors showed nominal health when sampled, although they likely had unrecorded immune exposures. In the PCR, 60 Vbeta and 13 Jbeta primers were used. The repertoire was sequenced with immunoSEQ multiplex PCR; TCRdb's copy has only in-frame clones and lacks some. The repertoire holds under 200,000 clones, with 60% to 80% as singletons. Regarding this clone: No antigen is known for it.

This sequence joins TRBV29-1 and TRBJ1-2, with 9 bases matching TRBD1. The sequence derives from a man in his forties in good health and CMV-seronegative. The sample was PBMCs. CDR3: CSVGDRAYGYTF. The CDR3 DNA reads TGCAGCGTGGGGGACAGGGCTTATGGCTACACCTTC. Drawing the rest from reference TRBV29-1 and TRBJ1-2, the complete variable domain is SAVISQKPSRDICQRGTSLTIQCQVDSQVTMMFWYRQQPGQSLTLIATANQGSEATYESGFVIDKFPISRPNLTFSTLTVSNMSPEDSSIYLCSVGDRAYGYTFGSGTRLTVV.